This TCR beta chain stems from a study of blood T cell repertoires in COVID-19. Across the whole study: Samples of COVID-19 (acute and convalescent) were obtained from the United States, Italy and Spain. Nucleic acid was either cDNA or gDNA, and it came from T cells, B-cell-depleted T cells, or PBMCs.

As handled by the study authors: Researchers report that nucleated cell counts were estimated from reference gene primer amplification. Profiled with immunoSEQ multiplex PCR; TCRdb holds only in-frame clones, not every one. V, J and clone size reflect that table, while D and trimming were determined from the DNA. The sample shows about 210,000 clones, about 83% of them seen only once. The germline V gene encodes CDR1 SGHRS and CDR2 YFSETQ. Trimming cost V 4 bases and J 1 base, with 23 bases left between them. The CDR3 consists of 19 residues. The receptor was derived from a woman aged 45-65 years with acute or convalescent COVID-19. The sequencing input was peripheral blood. The chain links TRBV5-1 to TRBJ1-4; D remains ambiguous. The CDR3, as DNA: TGCGCCAGCAGCCTAGCAGAGCGCCTTGGGAGTAGAACTAATGAAAAACTGTTTTTT. Translation gives CASSLAERLGSRTNEKLFF. Complete variable domain (other parts from reference TRBV5-1 and TRBJ1-4): KAGVTQTPRYLIKTRGQQVTLSCSPISGHRSVSWYQQTPGQGLQFLFEYFSETQRNKGNFPGRFSGRQFSNSRSEMNVSTLELGDSALYLCASSLAERLGSRTNEKLFFGSGTQLSVL.